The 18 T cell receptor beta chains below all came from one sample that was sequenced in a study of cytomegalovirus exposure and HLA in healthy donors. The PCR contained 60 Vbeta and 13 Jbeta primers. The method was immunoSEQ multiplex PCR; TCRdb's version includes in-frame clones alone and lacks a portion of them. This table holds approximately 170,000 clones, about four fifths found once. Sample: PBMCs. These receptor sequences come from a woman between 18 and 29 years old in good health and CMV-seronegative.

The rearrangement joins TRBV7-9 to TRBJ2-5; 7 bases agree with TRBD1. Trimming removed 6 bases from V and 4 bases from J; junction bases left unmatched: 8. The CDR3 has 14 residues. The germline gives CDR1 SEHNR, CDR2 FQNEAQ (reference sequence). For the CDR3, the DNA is TGTGCCAGCAGGAACACAGGGGACGGAGAGACCCAGTACTTC. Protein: CASRNTGDGETQYF.

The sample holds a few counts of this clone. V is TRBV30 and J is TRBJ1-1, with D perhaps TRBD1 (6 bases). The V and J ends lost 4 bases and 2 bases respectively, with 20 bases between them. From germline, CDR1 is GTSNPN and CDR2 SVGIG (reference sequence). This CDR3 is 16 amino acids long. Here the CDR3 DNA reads TGTGCCTGGACCCGCGGGGGCAGTAGGGCTAACACTGAAGCTTTCTTT. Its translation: CAWTRGGSRANTEAFF.

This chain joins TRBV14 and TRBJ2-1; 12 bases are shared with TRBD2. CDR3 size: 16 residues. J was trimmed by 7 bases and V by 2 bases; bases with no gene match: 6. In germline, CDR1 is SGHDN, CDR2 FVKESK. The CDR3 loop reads CASSQLTSGRGNEQFF. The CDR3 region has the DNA TGTGCCAGCAGCCAATTGACTAGCGGGAGAGGGAATGAGCAGTTCTTC. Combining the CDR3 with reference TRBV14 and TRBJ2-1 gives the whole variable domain EAGVTQFPSHSVIEKGQTVTLRCDPISGHDNLYWYRRVMGKEIKFLLHFVKESKQDESGMPNNRFLAERTGGTYSTLKVQPAELEDSGVYFCASSQLTSGRGNEQFFGPGTRLTVL.

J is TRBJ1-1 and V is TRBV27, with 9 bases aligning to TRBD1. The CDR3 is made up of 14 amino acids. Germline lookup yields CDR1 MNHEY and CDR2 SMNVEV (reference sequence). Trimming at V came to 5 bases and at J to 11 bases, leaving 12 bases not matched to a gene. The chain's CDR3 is CASSPSGQGLFAFF. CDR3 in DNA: TGTGCCAGCAGTCCGTCGGGACAGGGTCTATTCGCTTTCTTT.

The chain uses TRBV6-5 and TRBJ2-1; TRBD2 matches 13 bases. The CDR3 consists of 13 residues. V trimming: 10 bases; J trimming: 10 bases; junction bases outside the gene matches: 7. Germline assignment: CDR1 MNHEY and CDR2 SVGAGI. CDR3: CATWTSGSREQFF. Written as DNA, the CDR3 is TGTGCCACGTGGACTAGCGGGAGTCGGGAGCAGTTCTTC.

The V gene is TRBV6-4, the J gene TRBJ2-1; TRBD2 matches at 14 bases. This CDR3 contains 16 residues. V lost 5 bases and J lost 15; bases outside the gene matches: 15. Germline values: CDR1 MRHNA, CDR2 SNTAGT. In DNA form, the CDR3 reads TGTGCCAGCAGTCCCGAACCGGGACTAGCGGGAGTGCGACGGTTCTTC. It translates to CASSPEPGLAGVRRFF.

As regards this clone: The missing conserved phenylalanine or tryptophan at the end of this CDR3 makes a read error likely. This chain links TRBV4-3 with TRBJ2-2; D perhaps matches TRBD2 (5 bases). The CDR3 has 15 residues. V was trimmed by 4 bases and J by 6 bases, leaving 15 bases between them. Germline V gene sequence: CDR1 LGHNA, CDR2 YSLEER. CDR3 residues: CASSPAAASPGELFS. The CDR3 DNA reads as TGCGCCAGCAGCCCAGCGGCAGCCTCTCCCGGGGAGCTGTTTTCT.

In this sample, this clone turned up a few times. DNA of the CDR3: TGTGCCAGCAGTTTAGCCGGGATTCACTCCTACGAGCAGTACTTC. Protein sequence: CASSLAGIHSYEQYF. The V gene is TRBV28, the J gene TRBJ2-7, with D perhaps TRBD2 (5 bases). Germline V gives CDR1 MDHEN, CDR2 SYDVKM. Between the trimmed V and J ends, which lost 2 bases and 0 bases, there was a span of 11 bases. The CDR3 is made up of 15 amino acids. The entire variable domain, with the rest obtained from reference TRBV28 and TRBJ2-7, is as follows: DVKVTQSSRYLVKRTGEKVFLECVQDMDHENMFWYRQDPGLGLRLIYFSYDVKMKEKGDIPEGYSVSREKKERFSLILESASTNQTSMYLCASSLAGIHSYEQYFGPGTRLTVT.

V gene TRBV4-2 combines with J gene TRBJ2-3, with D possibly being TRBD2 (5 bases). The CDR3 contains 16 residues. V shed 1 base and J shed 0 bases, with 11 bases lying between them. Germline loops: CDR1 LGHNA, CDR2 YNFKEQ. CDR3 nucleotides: TGTGCCAGCAGCCAAGCAGAGGGATCGAGCACAGATACGCAGTATTTT. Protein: CASSQAEGSSTDTQYF.

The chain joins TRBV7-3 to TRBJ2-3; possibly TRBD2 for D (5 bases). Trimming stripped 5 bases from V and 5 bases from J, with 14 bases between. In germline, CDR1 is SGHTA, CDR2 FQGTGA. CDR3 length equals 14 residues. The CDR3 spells CASSLGLAGDTQYF. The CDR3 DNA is TGTGCCAGCAGCCTAGGACTGGCGGGAGATACGCAGTATTTT.

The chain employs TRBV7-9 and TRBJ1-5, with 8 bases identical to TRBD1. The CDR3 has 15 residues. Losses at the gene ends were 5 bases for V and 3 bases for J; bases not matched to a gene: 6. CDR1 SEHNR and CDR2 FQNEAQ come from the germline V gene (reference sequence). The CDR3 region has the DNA TGTGCCAGCAGCGCACAGGGGGGACCCAATCAGCCCCAGCATTTT. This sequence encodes CASSAQGGPNQPQHF.

The CDR3 DNA follows: TGTGCCAGCAGTCCGGGACTGCAGTTCTATGGCTACACCTTC. This translates into CASSPGLQFYGYTF. The chain combines TRBV2 with TRBJ1-2, with a weak D call TRBD1 (5 bases). Deletions cut 5 bases from V and 4 bases from J, with 14 bases between. The germline V gene has CDR1 SNHLY and CDR2 FYNNEI. CDR3 length equals 14 residues.

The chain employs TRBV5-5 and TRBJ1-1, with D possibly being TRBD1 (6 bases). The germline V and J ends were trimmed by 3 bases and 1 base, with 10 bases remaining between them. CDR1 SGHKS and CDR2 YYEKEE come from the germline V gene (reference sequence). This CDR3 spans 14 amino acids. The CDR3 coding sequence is TGTGCCAGCAGCTGGCCGGGACAGAACACTGAAGCTTTCTTT. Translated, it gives CASSWPGQNTEAFF.

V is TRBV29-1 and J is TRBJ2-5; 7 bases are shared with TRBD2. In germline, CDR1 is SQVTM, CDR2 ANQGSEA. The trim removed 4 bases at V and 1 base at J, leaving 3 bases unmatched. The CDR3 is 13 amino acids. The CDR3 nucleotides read TGCAGCGTTGGGCTAGCGGTCCAAGAGACCCAGTACTTC. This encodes CSVGLAVQETQYF.

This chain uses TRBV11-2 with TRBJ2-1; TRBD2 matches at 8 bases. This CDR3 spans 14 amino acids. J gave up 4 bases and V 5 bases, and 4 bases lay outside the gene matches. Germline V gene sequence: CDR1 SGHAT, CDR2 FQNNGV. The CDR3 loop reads CASSKRLAYNEQFF. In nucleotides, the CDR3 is TGTGCCAGCAGCAAACGACTAGCGTACAATGAGCAGTTCTTC.

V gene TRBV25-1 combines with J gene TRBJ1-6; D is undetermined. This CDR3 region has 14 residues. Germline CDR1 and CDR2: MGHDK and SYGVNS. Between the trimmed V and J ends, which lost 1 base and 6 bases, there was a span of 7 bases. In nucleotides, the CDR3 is TGTGCCAGCAGTGAATCGAGTGTTAATTCACCCCTCCACTTT. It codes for CASSESSVNSPLHF.

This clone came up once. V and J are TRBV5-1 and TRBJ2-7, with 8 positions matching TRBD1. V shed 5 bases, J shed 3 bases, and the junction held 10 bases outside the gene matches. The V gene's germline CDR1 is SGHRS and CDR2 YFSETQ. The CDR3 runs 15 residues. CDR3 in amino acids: CASSPRQGSGYEQYF. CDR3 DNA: TGCGCCAGCAGTCCCAGACAGGGGTCCGGCTACGAGCAGTACTTC.

The CDR3 protein is CASSGGWTGAATEAFF. In nucleotides, the CDR3 is TGTGCCAGCAGCGGGGGTTGGACAGGGGCGGCCACTGAAGCTTTCTTT. The chain links TRBV5-4 to TRBJ1-1, with 9 bases that match TRBD1. The CDR3 consists of 16 residues. From germline, CDR1 is SGHNT and CDR2 YYREEE (reference sequence). With 4 bases clipped from V and 4 bases from J, the junction kept 11 bases outside the gene matches.